The clone carrying this T cell receptor beta chain has just a few counts. Its antigen is still unknown. These data belong to a study of cytomegalovirus exposure and HLA in healthy donors. Study-wide results and caveats: Later on, a genetic analysis was performed. It linked a missense variant in DCLRE1C with V- and J-gene trimming of TCR beta. As a later analysis showed, several of the most significant clusters appeared to be linked to common viral pathogens. Many donors carried some public TCRs, although rarity characterized most TCR sequences. Specificity for CMV antigens was confirmed in vitro for a few of the CMV-associated chains.

This CDR3 comprises 14 residues. Germline values: CDR1 MGHDK, CDR2 SYGVNS. Trimming removed 2 bases from V and 0 bases from J, with 8 bases in between. Amplification used 60 Vbeta primers and 13 Jbeta primers. Assay used: immunoSEQ multiplex PCR; TCRdb lists only in-frame clones, some missing. Found here are 65,000 to 80,000 clones, about 81% of them singletons; the top ten hold roughly 9%. The material sequenced was PBMCs. The chain is built from TRBV25-1 and TRBJ2-7; D is ambiguous. This clonotype was obtained from a woman aged 40 to 49 in good health and CMV-seropositive. The CDR3 coding sequence is TGTGCCAGCAGTGAACGGTTGAGCTCCTACGAGCAGTACTTC. Its protein product is CASSERLSSYEQYF.